This entry describes one T cell receptor (beta chain). Its antigen is not identified. These data are taken from a study of cytomegalovirus exposure and HLA in healthy donors. Germline CDR1 LNHDA, CDR2 SQIVND (reference sequence). The CDR3 is 16 amino acids. V lost 4 bases and J lost 3, with 13 bases in between. The study ran its PCR with 60 Vbeta and 13 Jbeta primers. Using immunoSEQ multiplex PCR, the repertoire was profiled, and TCRdb retains in-frame clones only, with some absent. The sample has about 190,000 clones; roughly 80% are singletons. Overall study results and limits: CMV serostatus was the sole immune exposure data available.

Specimen: PBMCs. This chain connects TRBV19 to TRBJ2-6, with D tentatively TRBD1 (6 bases). The TCR sequence derives from a woman aged 18-35 years in good health and CMV-seronegative. CDR3 bases: TGTGCCAGTAGTAAATCAGGGGTCAATGGGGCCAACGTCCTGACTTTC. Encoded protein: CASSKSGVNGANVLTF.